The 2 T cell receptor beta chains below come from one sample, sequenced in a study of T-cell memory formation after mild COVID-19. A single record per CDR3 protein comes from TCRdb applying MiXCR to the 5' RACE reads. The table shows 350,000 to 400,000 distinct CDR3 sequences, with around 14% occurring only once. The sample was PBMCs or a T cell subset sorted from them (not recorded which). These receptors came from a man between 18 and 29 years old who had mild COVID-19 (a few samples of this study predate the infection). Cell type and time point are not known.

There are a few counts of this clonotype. This CDR3 reads CASTSINPVGDTEAFF. CDR3 nucleotides: TGTGCCAGCACCTCCATAAACCCCGTCGGGGACACTGAAGCTTTCTTT. The chain links TRBV7-9 to TRBJ1-1, with D unclear. Per germline, CDR1 SEHNR and CDR2 FQNEAQ (reference sequence). CDR3 length: 16 residues. Trimming removed 7 bases from V and 3 bases from J, with 21 bases in between.

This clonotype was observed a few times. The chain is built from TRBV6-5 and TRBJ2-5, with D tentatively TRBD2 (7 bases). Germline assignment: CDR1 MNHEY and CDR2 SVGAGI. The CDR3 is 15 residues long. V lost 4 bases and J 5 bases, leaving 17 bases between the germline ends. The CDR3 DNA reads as TGTGCCAGCAGTTCCGCGGGGGCCCTTGGGGAGACCCAGTACTTC. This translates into CASSSAGALGETQYF.